These 26 T cell receptor beta chains were all obtained from the same sample, sequenced in a study of blood T cell dynamics during melanoma immunotherapy. Time point defined: pre-treatment baseline. Some clones are missing from TCRdb's copy, which holds only in-frame ones; the method was immunoSEQ multiplex PCR. The profile shows some 7,200 clones, roughly four fifths of them singletons. This specimen was blood, taken from a patient treated with checkpoint blockade. These receptors were obtained from a human donor with melanoma.

The gene calls are TRBV18 and TRBJ2-7; D assignment may be TRBD1 or TRBD2 (5 bases each). The CDR3 spans 15 residues. The germline V gene has CDR1 KGHSH and CDR2 LQKENI. V lost 0 bases, J lost 7 bases, and 16 bases lay in between. The CDR3 bases are TGTGCCAGCTCACCACCGGGGGTGAGGGTTGGGGAGCAGTACTTC. Translation gives CASSPPGVRVGEQYF.

CDR3 residues: CASSYSKQGRHEQYF. The DNA of the CDR3 is TGTGCCAGCAGTTACTCGAAGCAGGGTAGACACGAGCAGTACTTC. The chain joins TRBV6-5 to TRBJ2-7, with a weak D call TRBD1 (5 bases). V dropped 0 bases and J dropped 5 bases, with 14 bases sitting between them. Looked up from germline, CDR1 is MNHEY and CDR2 is SVGAGI. CDR3 size: 15 residues.

CDR3 in amino acids: CASSLRAGGRYEQYF. The CDR3 bases are TGTGCCAGCAGTTTAAGGGCGGGAGGGCGTTACGAGCAGTACTTC. V usage is TRBV27 and J usage is TRBJ2-5, with 9 positions matching TRBD2. The last part of the DNA fits TRBJ2-7 better; the J call may be wrong. This CDR3 contains 15 residues. Germline lookup yields CDR1 MNHEY and CDR2 SMNVEV (reference sequence).

This sequence joins TRBV7-2 and TRBJ2-5, with 8 bases lining up with TRBD2. The CDR3 extends over 16 amino acids. With 5 bases clipped from V and 5 bases from J, the junction kept 13 bases outside the gene matches. The germline V gene encodes CDR1 SGHTA and CDR2 FQGNSA. The CDR3 protein is CASSLNVGSGSETQYF. CDR3 coding DNA: TGTGCCAGCAGCCTCAACGTCGGGAGCGGGAGTGAGACCCAGTACTTC.

This clone came up a few times. The V gene is TRBV7-9, the J gene TRBJ1-4, with TRBD1 identical over 8 bases. The germline gives CDR1 SEHNR, CDR2 FQNEAQ (reference sequence). CDR3 size: 15 residues. Germline trimming cut 5 bases from V and 4 bases from J; bases unmatched to any gene: 6. DNA for the CDR3: TGTGCCAGCAGCCCCCGGACAGGGTTTAATGAAAAACTGTTTTTT. It encodes CASSPRTGFNEKLFF.

In its sample, this clone was seen a few times. J is TRBJ1-3 and V is TRBV7-9, with D hard to call. Germline assignment: CDR1 SEHNR and CDR2 FQNEAQ (reference sequence). Trimming cost V 5 bases and J 8 bases, with 13 bases left between them. CDR3 length equals 13 residues. Written as DNA, the CDR3 is TGTGCCAGCAGCAAACCAGGACCGGACACCATATATTTT. Its protein is CASSKPGPDTIYF. The whole variable domain, filled in from reference TRBV7-9 and TRBJ1-3, reads DTGVSQNPRHKITKRGQNVTFRCDPISEHNRLYWYRQTLGQGPEFLTYFQNEAQLEKSRLLSDRFSAERPKGSFSTLEIQRTEQGDSAMYLCASSKPGPDTIYFGEGSWLTVV.

Comment on this clone: At the DNA level, this CDR3 is encoded by other sequences in the same sample as well. J is TRBJ2-1 and V is TRBV30; no reliable D call. The germline CDR1 and CDR2 sequences are GTSNPN and SVGIG (reference sequence). V was shortened by 2 bases and J by 5 bases, with 7 bases between the two germline ends. The CDR3 loop spans 12 amino acids. The CDR3: CAWSPGHNEQFF. CDR3 bases: TGTGCCTGGAGTCCGGGTCACAATGAGCAGTTCTTC.

The chain uses TRBV19 and TRBJ2-3, with 9 bases identical to TRBD1. Germline CDR1 and CDR2: LNHDA and SQIVND (reference sequence). With 7 bases clipped from V and 3 bases from J, the junction kept 11 bases outside the gene matches. The CDR3 extends over 16 amino acids. The CDR3 reads CASTPRTGEGTDTQYF. The CDR3 DNA is TGTGCCAGTACCCCCCGGACAGGGGAGGGTACAGATACGCAGTATTTT.

The chain employs TRBV28 and TRBJ2-7, with 10 bases aligning to TRBD1. The CDR3 extends over 15 amino acids. The J segment lost 7 bases and the V segment lost 1 base, leaving 7 bases of the junction unmatched. Germline V gives CDR1 MDHEN, CDR2 SYDVKM. CDR3 region: CASSLSGQGLEEQYF. CDR3 bases: TGTGCCAGCAGTTTATCGGGACAGGGGTTGGAAGAGCAGTACTTC.

This clone showed up just a few times. This sequence joins TRBV7-9 and TRBJ2-3; the match to TRBD2 covers 9 bases. The germline gives CDR1 SEHNR, CDR2 FQNEAQ (reference sequence). The CDR3 consists of 16 residues. J was trimmed by 3 bases and V by 0 bases; bases with no gene match: 4. CDR3 bases: TGTGCCAGCAGCTTAGCGGCGGGAGGGCCAACAGATACGCAGTATTTT. Residues: CASSLAAGGPTDTQYF.

The DNA for the CDR3 is TGCAGCGTTGAGGCCAACACGGATACGCAGTATTTT. Its translation is CSVEANTDTQYF. V gene TRBV29-1 combines with J gene TRBJ2-3; D is unclear. Germline lookup yields CDR1 SQVTM and CDR2 ANQGSEA. The germline V and J ends were trimmed by 3 bases and 6 bases, with 10 bases remaining between them. This CDR3 comprises 12 residues.

The chain uses TRBV28 and TRBJ2-6; TRBD2 aligns across 9 bases. Trimming removed 7 bases from V and 2 bases from J; junction bases left unmatched: 18. This CDR3 is built from 20 residues. The germline V gene encodes CDR1 MDHEN and CDR2 SYDVKM. The CDR3 protein is CASNNAHEVSGRPGANVLTF. The CDR3, as DNA: TGTGCCAGCAACAACGCGCATGAGGTTAGCGGGAGACCTGGGGCCAACGTCCTGACTTTC.

The chain combines TRBV30 with TRBJ2-3, with TRBD1 identical over 7 bases. CDR3 length: 15 residues. The V segment lost 5 bases and the J segment 1 base; nucleotides outside the gene matches: 9. Germline V CDR1 and CDR2: GTSNPN, SVGIG (reference sequence). The chain's CDR3 is CAWDAGTAGTDTQYF. The CDR3 region has the DNA TGTGCCTGGGATGCCGGGACAGCGGGCACAGATACGCAGTATTTT.

This rearrangement joins TRBV28 to TRBJ2-1, with 8 bases identical to TRBD1. Germline assignment: CDR1 MDHEN and CDR2 SYDVKM. The CDR3 spans 14 residues. Unmatched junction bases numbered 5, after V lost 7 bases and J lost 3 bases. CDR3 sequence (DNA): TGTGCCAGCAAAAGACAGGGGATCTACAATGAGCAGTTCTTC. As protein: CASKRQGIYNEQFF.

This chain links TRBV19 with TRBJ2-7, with 10 bases fitting TRBD2. CDR1 and CDR2 from the germline V gene are LNHDA and SQIVND (reference sequence). The V segment lost 1 base and the J segment 6 bases; nucleotides outside the gene matches: 6. The CDR3 length is 15 residues. The CDR3 nucleotides are TGTGCCAGTAGTATAGTAAATAGCGGGAGGTTCGAGCAGTACTTC. Translated: CASSIVNSGRFEQYF.

The rearrangement links TRBV14 to TRBJ1-2; D unresolved. The CDR3 length is 13 residues. V gave up 1 base and J gave up 4 bases, with 7 bases separating them. Germline V lookup: CDR1 SGHDN, CDR2 FVKESK. The CDR3 sequence is CASSQGASYGYTF. CDR3 coding DNA: TGTGCCAGCAGCCAAGGGGCATCCTATGGCTACACCTTC.

This clone was observed once. The CDR3 bases are TGCGCCAGCAGCCAGGGGGAAGGCTCTGGAAACACCATATATTTT. Protein: CASSQGEGSGNTIYF. The rearrangement joins TRBV4-1 to TRBJ1-3, with a tentative D call TRBD1 (5 bases). The CDR3 is 15 residues long. Germline loops: CDR1 MGHRA, CDR2 YSYEKL. Trimming pared 3 bases from V and 0 bases from J, leaving 9 bases between.

The chain uses TRBV15 and TRBJ1-4; no firm D call. This CDR3 region has 15 residues. Trimming pared 1 base from V and 4 bases from J, leaving 10 bases between. The germline V gene has CDR1 LNHNV and CDR2 YYDKDF (reference sequence). CDR3 nucleotide sequence: TGTGCCACCAGCAGAGGTGTGGACCTTAATGAAAAACTGTTTTTT. This sequence encodes CATSRGVDLNEKLFF.

A note on this clone: At one end, the junction sequence differs from germline, possibly due to a read error. This chain connects TRBV7-2 to TRBJ1-3; the D is unclear. Germline CDR1 and CDR2: SGHTA and FQGNSA. The CDR3 consists of 16 residues. The CDR3 is CASSHPGPLSGNTTYF. CDR3 sequence (DNA): TGTGCCAGCAGCCATCCGGGCCCCCTCTCTGGAAACACCACATATTTT.

V usage is TRBV27 and J usage is TRBJ2-7, with D tentatively TRBD2 (6 bases). The CDR3 totals 14 residues. Germline loops: CDR1 MNHEY, CDR2 SMNVEV (reference sequence). V lost 6 bases and J lost 3, with 15 bases in between. In nucleotides, the CDR3 is TGTGCCAGCAGGGATCCGGGACTGATCTACGAGCAGTACTTC. It specifies CASRDPGLIYEQYF.

This chain joins TRBV11-2 and TRBJ2-3; the D gene is possibly TRBD1 (5 bases). CDR3 size: 16 residues. The germline V gene has CDR1 SGHAT and CDR2 FQNNGV. V was cut by 1 base and J by 2 bases, with 13 bases left in between. CDR3 residues: CASSLGRQRSTDTQYF. For the CDR3, the DNA is TGTGCCAGCAGCTTAGGCAGACAGCGATCCACAGATACGCAGTATTTT.

V gene TRBV5-4 combines with J gene TRBJ2-2; a possible D gene is TRBD2 (5 bases). This CDR3 region has 16 residues. V was cut by 2 bases and J by 0 bases, with 11 bases left in between. Looked up from germline, CDR1 is SGHNT and CDR2 is YYREEE (reference sequence). The CDR3 sequence: CASSFPGKTNTGELFF. For the CDR3, the DNA is TGTGCCAGCAGCTTCCCGGGGAAAACGAACACCGGGGAGCTGTTTTTT.

The rearrangement uses TRBV28 and TRBJ2-3; 10 bases map to TRBD1. The CDR3 sequence is 18 residues long. Germline-derived CDR1 and CDR2 are MDHEN and SYDVKM. CDR3 in amino acids: CATTRPRDRGHAPDTQYF. Here the CDR3 DNA reads TGTGCTACCACACGCCCCCGGGACAGGGGCCACGCGCCAGATACGCAGTATTTT. Full variable domain (remainder filled in from reference TRBV28 and TRBJ2-3): DVKVTQSSRYLVKRTGEKVFLECVQDMDHENMFWYRQDPGLGLRLIYFSYDVKMKEKGDIPEGYSVSREKKERFSLILESASTNQTSMYLCATTRPRDRGHAPDTQYFGPGTRLTVL.

V and J are TRBV28 and TRBJ1-2; D uncertain. V was shortened by 10 bases and J by 3 bases, with 15 bases between the two germline ends. The CDR3 is 13 residues long. Germline CDR1 and CDR2: MDHEN and SYDVKM. CDR3 sequence reads: CATLAAGDYGYTF. The CDR3 DNA reads as TGTGCCACCTTGGCGGCGGGAGACTATGGCTACACCTTC.

The CDR3 bases are TGTGCCAGCAGTCGCCGGAGGGGAACTAATGAAAAACTGTTTTTT. It is translated as CASSRRRGTNEKLFF. V and J are TRBV11-2 and TRBJ1-4, with TRBD1 as a possible D gene (5 bases). Germline V lookup: CDR1 SGHAT, CDR2 FQNNGV. V lost 6 bases to trimming and J lost 1 base, with 12 bases between them. The CDR3 has 15 residues. Variable domain in full (rest from reference TRBV11-2 and TRBJ1-4): EAGVAQSPRYKIIEKRQSVAFWCNPISGHATLYWYQQILGQGPKLLIQFQNNGVVDDSQLPKDRFSAERLKGVDSTLKIQPAKLEDSAVYLCASSRRRGTNEKLFFGSGTQLSVL.

The chain recombines TRBV13 with TRBJ2-7; D might be TRBD1 or TRBD2, each matching 5 bases. The ends were cut back, 5 bases at V and 2 bases at J, with 13 bases in the middle. The germline gives CDR1 PRHDT, CDR2 FYEKMQ (reference sequence). The CDR3 spans 14 residues. CDR3 DNA: TGTGCCAGCAGCCGGACGGGGACGGCCTACGAGCAGTACTTC. Translation gives CASSRTGTAYEQYF. Variable domain in full (rest from reference TRBV13 and TRBJ2-7): AAGVIQSPRHLIKEKRETATLKCYPIPRHDTVYWYQQGPGQDPQFLISFYEKMQSDKGSIPDRFSAQQFSDYHSELNMSSLELGDSALYFCASSRTGTAYEQYFGPGTRLTVT.